The clone carrying this T cell receptor beta chain occurred once. Antigen unknown. These data come from a study of cytomegalovirus exposure and HLA in healthy donors. The germline V and J ends were trimmed by 1 base and 4 bases, with 8 bases remaining between them. Germline CDR1 LNHNV, CDR2 YYDKDF (reference sequence). CDR3 length: 14 amino acids. PCR involved 60 Vbeta and 13 Jbeta primers. The repertoire was sequenced with immunoSEQ multiplex PCR; TCRdb's copy has only in-frame clones and lacks some. The top ten clones hold about 1.3% of a sample with fewer than 200,000 clones, 70% to 80% of them seen once. Study-level points and caveats: In a later analysis, HLA-C alleles had the fewest associated TCRs, DRB1 alleles the most. V- and J-gene trimming in TCR beta was tied to a missense DCLRE1C variant by an analysis performed later. It was assumed in the presence/absence analyses that sequencing depth was roughly uniform across donors.

Sequenced input: PBMCs. The chain links TRBV15 to TRBJ1-5; the D gene is possibly TRBD1 (5 bases). The receptor's source is a woman aged 50 to 60 in good health and CMV-seronegative. This CDR3 reads CATSRGQRNQPQHF. The CDR3, as DNA: TGTGCCACCAGCAGAGGACAGAGAAATCAGCCCCAGCATTTT.